These T cell receptor beta chains were read from a single sample in a study of identical twins. TCRdb used MiXCR to reprocess the 5' RACE reads, holding one entry per CDR3 protein. Of some 710,000 distinct CDR3 sequences in the sample, around 6% were seen once. The specimen was naive T cells sorted from blood. These receptors originate from a man aged 18 to 29 in good health. CDR3s include the opening cysteine and the closing phenylalanine or tryptophan. The order of the fields is D gene, J gene, clone size, V gene, CDR3 protein, CDR3 DNA. The D gene is left open where the match is weak. Clone size is given for some rows only: seen once, a few or many times, or a class if the clone is expanded.

TRBD2 TRBJ2-5 many TRBV12-3/TRBV12-4 CASSFIVTGGETQYF TGTGCCAGCAGTTTTATCGTCACGGGGGGGGAGACCCAGTACTTC
TRBD1 TRBJ2-5 many TRBV29-1 CSLKYGTGTETQYF TGCAGCTTAAAGTACGGGACAGGGACGGAGACCCAGTACTTC
NA TRBJ1-2 many TRBV6-1 CASSPRVGGYTF TGTGCCAGCAGTCCCAGGGTCGGGGGCTACACCTTC
NA TRBJ2-2 many TRBV6-2/TRBV6-3 CASRGGQLTGELFF TGTGCCAGCCGCGGCGGGCAACTCACCGGGGAGCTGTTTTTT
NA TRBJ2-2 many TRBV5-4 CASSLGEAGNSGGWAGELFF TGTGCCAGCAGCTTGGGCGAAGCGGGTAATAGCGGCGGTTGGGCCGGGGAGCTGTTTTTT
TRBD1 TRBJ2-1 many TRBV27 CASSSSTGGWNEQFF TGTGCCAGCAGTTCAAGCACAGGGGGATGGAATGAGCAGTTCTTC
NA TRBJ2-3 NA TRBV12-3/TRBV12-4 CASSLIPDSYTQYF TGTGCCAGCAGTTTAATCCCCGACAGTTATACGCAGTATTTT
TRBD2 TRBJ2-3 NA TRBV20-1 CSERGLAGITDTQYF TGCAGTGAACGAGGACTAGCGGGAATAACAGATACGCAGTATTTT
NA TRBJ2-3 NA TRBV5-1 CASRRDDTDTQYF TGCGCCAGCAGAAGGGACGACACAGATACGCAGTATTTT
NA TRBJ2-5 many TRBV12-3/TRBV12-4 CASSFLETQYF TGTGCCAGCAGCTTCTTGGAGACCCAGTACTTC
NA TRBJ2-7 NA TRBV4-2 CASSQVQDPYEQYF TGTGCCAGCAGCCAAGTACAGGACCCCTACGAGCAGTACTTC
NA TRBJ2-7 many TRBV10-3 CAIRGQLEQYF TGTGCCATCAGGGGGCAGCTCGAGCAGTACTTC
TRBD2 TRBJ2-5 many TRBV28 CASSLLASGSSETQYF TGTGCCAGCAGTTTATTGGCTAGCGGGAGCTCGGAGACCCAGTACTTC
NA TRBJ2-3 many TRBV25-1 CASRADTQYF TGTGCCAGCAGGGCTGATACGCAGTATTTT
TRBD2 TRBJ2-5 NA TRBV12-5 CASGSGTSGVQETQYF TGTGCTAGTGGTTCAGGGACTAGCGGGGTCCAAGAGACCCAGTACTTC
NA TRBJ1-1 NA TRBV10-3 CAIGDGLNTEAFF TGTGCCATCGGGGACGGCCTGAACACTGAAGCTTTCTTT
TRBD2 TRBJ2-5 few TRBV13 CASALSGRDETQYF TGTGCCAGCGCATTGAGCGGGAGGGATGAGACCCAGTACTTC
TRBD1 TRBJ1-1 few TRBV7-8 CASSLIRGQGITEAFF TGTGCCAGCAGCTTAATTAGGGGACAGGGTATTACTGAAGCTTTCTTT
TRBD2 TRBJ2-1 many TRBV15 CATSSLLGLAGDEQFF TGTGCCACCAGCAGCCTCTTAGGACTAGCGGGAGATGAGCAGTTCTTC
TRBD1 TRBJ2-3 many TRBV5-1 CASSFGTGSDTQYF TGCGCCAGCAGCTTTGGGACAGGTTCTGATACGCAGTATTTT
TRBD1 TRBJ2-3 many TRBV10-3 CAISETGTGDPDTQYF TGTGCCATCAGTGAGACCGGGACAGGGGATCCAGATACGCAGTATTTT
TRBD1 TRBJ2-3 few TRBV18 CASPPGTGGTDTQYF TGTGCCAGCCCCCCGGGGACAGGGGGCACAGATACGCAGTATTTT
TRBD1 TRBJ2-3 NA TRBV5-4 CASSRDRTLSTDTQYF TGTGCCAGCAGCCGGGACAGAACTTTGTCGACAGATACGCAGTATTTT
TRBD1 TRBJ1-5 few TRBV24-1 CATSDGTGVSNQPQHF TGTGCCACCAGTGATGGGACAGGAGTAAGCAATCAGCCCCAGCATTTT
NA TRBJ2-1 NA TRBV6-1 CASSGSGQSSYNEQFF TGTGCCAGCAGTGGGTCGGGGCAGAGCTCCTACAATGAGCAGTTCTTC
NA TRBJ1-1 many TRBV4-1 CASSQEMNTEAFF TGCGCCAGCAGCCAAGAGATGAACACTGAAGCTTTCTTT
NA TRBJ2-6 few TRBV7-6 CASTTGTGANVLTF TGTGCCAGCACCACAGGGACTGGGGCCAACGTCCTGACTTTC
TRBD1 TRBJ1-2 few TRBV27 CASSPLGQDGYGYTF TGTGCCAGCAGCCCCCTAGGACAGGACGGCTATGGCTACACCTTC
NA TRBJ2-1 NA TRBV5-1 CASSSRPETYNEQFF TGCGCCAGCAGCTCCAGACCGGAGACTTACAATGAGCAGTTCTTC
NA TRBJ1-3 many TRBV12-3/TRBV12-4 CASSSGGGLSGNTIYF TGTGCCAGCAGCTCCGGGGGGGGGCTCTCTGGAAACACCATATATTTT
TRBD1 TRBJ1-3 NA TRBV2 CATTDRDAGNTIYF TGTGCCACCACAGACAGGGACGCTGGAAACACCATATATTTT
TRBD1 TRBJ1-5 few TRBV6-1 CASSNTGTENQPQHF TGTGCCAGCAGTAATACCGGGACAGAAAATCAGCCCCAGCATTTT
TRBD1 TRBJ2-6 many TRBV20-1 CSAKRRGQVSGANVLTF TGCAGTGCTAAACGCAGGGGGCAGGTGTCTGGGGCCAACGTCCTGACTTTC
NA TRBJ2-6 NA TRBV4-3 CASSQDPQGGSSGANVLTF TGCGCCAGCAGCCAAGACCCTCAGGGGGGATCCTCTGGGGCCAACGTCCTGACTTTC
TRBD2 TRBJ2-1 NA TRBV5-1 CASSLRGGPNNEQFF TGCGCCAGCAGCTTACGGGGAGGGCCTAACAATGAGCAGTTCTTC
NA TRBJ2-7 many TRBV9 CASSEAPSTYEQYF TGTGCCAGCAGTGAGGCGCCTAGTACCTACGAGCAGTACTTC
TRBD2 TRBJ2-7 many TRBV4-3 CASSQGLAGGRYEQYF TGCGCCAGCAGCCAAGGACTAGCGGGAGGGAGGTACGAGCAGTACTTC
NA TRBJ1-2 many TRBV20-1 CSARDLLAYTF TGCAGTGCTAGAGATCTTTTAGCCTACACCTTC
TRBD1 TRBJ2-3 many TRBV6-5 CASSYSMGQQDTQYF TGTGCCAGCAGTTACTCGATGGGACAGCAAGATACGCAGTATTTT
TRBD2 TRBJ2-1 many TRBV4-2 CASSQPGGPSYNEQFF TGTGCCAGCAGCCAGCCGGGAGGGCCCTCCTACAATGAGCAGTTCTTC
NA TRBJ2-1 many TRBV4-2 CASSQENFSYNEQFF TGTGCCAGCAGCCAAGAGAATTTCTCCTACAATGAGCAGTTCTTC
NA TRBJ2-1 NA TRBV5-1 CASSLGVWGNEQFF TGCGCCAGCAGCTTGGGTGTTTGGGGCAATGAGCAGTTCTTC